The 14 T cell receptor beta chains in this list originate from one sample, sequenced in a study of blood T cell repertoires in COVID-19 (TCRdb year 2020). The receptor library was made with the immunoSEQ multiplex PCR assay. TCRdb obtained this table from immuneACCESS and retained in-frame rearrangements with V and J assigned. These tables miss some clones; where compared with another copy, unresolved V genes account for less than half of the shortfall, and the remainder is unexplained. The sample records about 260,000 clones, approximately 91% of which are singletons. The top ten hold around 0.7% of the sample. The material sequenced was peripheral blood. The receptors come from a human donor in a cohort sampled during active COVID-19.

This CDR3 reads CASSYTYRDEKGGYQPQHF. In DNA, the CDR3 is TGTGCCAGCAGTTACACCTACCGGGACGAAAAAGGAGGGTATCAGCCCCAGCATTTT. V and J are TRBV6-2 or TRBV6-3 and TRBJ1-5, with D possibly being TRBD1 (5 bases). This CDR3 has 19 amino acids. CDR1 and CDR2 (germline): MNHEY, SVGEGT. The V end lost 2 bases, the J end lost 5 bases, and 25 bases lay between the germline ends.

The J gene is TRBJ2-7, the V gene TRBV7-9, with 7 bases aligning to TRBD1. Germline V gives CDR1 SEHNR, CDR2 FQNEAQ (reference sequence). This CDR3 region has 14 residues. With V trimmed by 2 bases and J by 1 base, 2 bases remained unmatched. The CDR3 here is CASSLPGGSYEQYF. The CDR3 region has the DNA TGTGCCAGCAGCTTACCAGGGGGTTCCTACGAGCAGTACTTC.

The chain carries TRBV16 and TRBJ2-7; TRBD1 might be the D (6 bases). Germline V gives CDR1 KGHSY, CDR2 FQNENV. This CDR3 contains 14 residues. V shed 7 bases and J shed 2 bases, with 15 bases lying between them. CDR3: CASNPTYRAYEQYF. The CDR3 DNA follows: TGTGCCAGCAATCCAACGTACAGGGCCTACGAGCAGTACTTC.

The chain couples TRBV28 to TRBJ2-5, with D perhaps matching TRBD2 (5 bases). Germline CDR1 reads MDHEN; CDR2 reads SYDVKM. The CDR3 is 12 amino acids. Trimming removed 5 bases at V and 5 bases at J, with 9 bases between. CDR3 nucleotides: TGTGCCAGCAGTCGTTCGGGGGAGACCCAGTACTTC. Translating gives CASSRSGETQYF.

CDR3 DNA: TGCGCCAGCAGCCACTCCGCTAAAGGGTACAGGGCCAACTACGAGCAGTACTTC. Protein product: CASSHSAKGYRANYEQYF. This chain uses TRBV4-1 with TRBJ2-7; D is perhaps TRBD1 (6 bases). Germline V gene lookup returns CDR1 MGHRA and CDR2 YSYEKL. This CDR3 region has 18 residues. V lost 3 bases and J 3 bases, leaving 24 bases between the germline ends.

The sample holds a few counts of this clone. The chain employs TRBV6-1 and TRBJ2-7; TRBD2 is a possible D gene (6 bases). Germline CDR1 reads MNHNS; CDR2 reads SASEGT. Trimming removed 3 bases from V and 4 bases from J, with 10 bases in between. The CDR3 has 13 amino acids. The CDR3: CASSETSPYEQYF. The CDR3, as DNA: TGTGCCAGCAGTGAGACTAGTCCATACGAGCAGTACTTC.

This chain links TRBV24-1 with TRBJ2-7; TRBD1 might be the D (6 bases). V dropped 1 base and J dropped 3 bases, with 15 bases sitting between them. The CDR3 is 16 residues long. Germline CDR1 reads KGHDR; CDR2 reads SFDVKD. The CDR3 region is CATSDFYGRGVYEQYF. CDR3 nucleotides: TGTGCCACCAGTGATTTCTACGGCAGGGGAGTCTACGAGCAGTACTTC.

The V call is TRBV5-1, the J call TRBJ1-5; no firm D call. Trimming left V 6 bases short and J 0 bases short, with 16 bases between. The germline CDR1 and CDR2 sequences are SGHRS and YFSETQ. This CDR3 is 16 amino acids long. The CDR3 bases are TGCGCCAGCATCCCCACATGGCTCCCTAGCAATCAGCCCCAGCATTTT. Translated: CASIPTWLPSNQPQHF. The full variable domain, rest sourced from reference TRBV5-1 and TRBJ1-5, is KAGVTQTPRYLIKTRGQQVTLSCSPISGHRSVSWYQQTPGQGLQFLFEYFSETQRNKGNFPGRFSGRQFSNSRSEMNVSTLELGDSALYLCASIPTWLPSNQPQHFGDGTRLSIL.

The V and J genes are TRBV10-3 and TRBJ1-6; a possible D gene is TRBD1 (6 bases). The CDR3 runs to 18 residues. Germline V gene data show CDR1 as ENHRY and CDR2 as SYGVKD. The V end lost 3 bases, the J end lost 10 bases, and 25 bases lay between the germline ends. The chain's CDR3 is CAISDEEDSHPSPSPLHF. In DNA form, the CDR3 reads TGTGCCATCAGTGATGAGGAGGACAGCCACCCTTCTCCCTCACCCCTCCACTTT.

This chain links TRBV7-2 with TRBJ1-2; 10 nucleotides align to TRBD1. There are 15 residues in the CDR3. Unmatched junction bases numbered 6, after V lost 5 bases and J lost 3 bases. CDR1 and CDR2 from the germline V gene are SGHTA and FQGNSA. CDR3 in DNA: TGTGCCAGCAGCCGTCGGACAGGGGGTGACTATGGCTACACCTTC. Its protein is CASSRRTGGDYGYTF.

V gene TRBV5-4 combines with J gene TRBJ1-5; TRBD1 might be the D (6 bases). Trimming cost V 3 bases and J 1 base, with 14 bases left between them. CDR3 length: 16 residues. Looked up from germline, CDR1 is SGHNT and CDR2 is YYREEE (reference sequence). This CDR3 reads CASSSRGAGSNQPQHF. The CDR3 region has the DNA TGTGCCAGCAGCTCACGGGGGGCAGGGAGCAATCAGCCCCAGCATTTT.

This chain connects TRBV5-6 to TRBJ1-2, with D perhaps TRBD1 (6 bases). Germline CDR1 reads SGHDT; CDR2 reads YYEEEE. V was trimmed by 3 bases and J by 4 bases, leaving 13 bases between them. This CDR3 comprises 14 residues. The chain's CDR3 is CASSWGGPSYGYTF. DNA of the CDR3: TGTGCCAGCAGCTGGGGGGGGCCGTCCTATGGCTACACCTTC.

The chain recombines TRBV11-2 with TRBJ2-3, with D maybe TRBD1 (6 bases). Trimming pared 4 bases from V and 6 bases from J, leaving 17 bases between. Germline V CDR1 and CDR2: SGHAT, FQNNGV. The CDR3 consists of 15 residues. CDR3 coding DNA: TGTGCCAGCAGCTCTAAATGGGACATCAGGGATACGCAGTATTTT. Translated, it gives CASSSKWDIRDTQYF.

The CDR3 DNA reads as TGTGCCAGCAGGTTTGCAGGCAAGGATACGCAGTATTTT. Translated, it gives CASRFAGKDTQYF. The V gene is TRBV7-2, the J gene TRBJ2-3; D gene uncertain. The CDR3 contains 13 residues. Germline V gene data show CDR1 as SGHTA and CDR2 as FQGNSA. V was trimmed by 6 bases and J by 6 bases, leaving 13 bases between them.